The clone carrying this T cell receptor beta chain occurred many times. These data come from a study of molecular identifiers for immune sequencing clone quantification. MiXCR, run by TCRdb on the PCR reads, gives a single entry per CDR3 protein. Of just under 650,000 distinct CDR3 sequences listed, 15% to 20% were seen once; the top ten hold around 0.86%. Per the germline V gene, CDR1 is SGDLS and CDR2 is YYNGEE. The V segment lost 4 bases and the J segment 8 bases; nucleotides outside the gene matches: 11. The CDR3 consists of 15 residues. The sequencing input was naive CD8+ T cells from blood, with Jurkat cell RNA spiked in. Subset here: FACS-sorted CD8+CD4-CCR7+CD45RA+ naive T cells. The TCR was taken from a human donor in good health. Some libraries in this study had Jurkat cell RNA spiked in. The genes are TRBV9 and TRBJ2-1; TRBD1 agrees at 8 bases. The CDR3 is CASSLSFSGGDEQFF. The CDR3 bases are TGTGCCAGCAGCCTATCTTTCTCAGGGGGCGATGAGCAGTTCTTC.